This T cell receptor beta chain was retrieved from a study of T cells after yellow fever vaccination. V dropped 5 bases and J dropped 6 bases, with 13 bases sitting between them. Looked up from germline, CDR1 is DFQATT and CDR2 is SNEGSKA (reference sequence). This CDR3 region has 13 residues. TCRdb analysed the 5' RACE reads with MiXCR anew, one entry per CDR3 protein. The profile covers roughly 260,000 distinct CDR3 sequences, with 10% to 15% appearing a single time and about 0.51% taken by the ten largest. This clonotype occurred a few times. The V gene is TRBV20-1, the J gene TRBJ1-4; D unclear. Sequencing used CD4+ T cells sorted from PBMCs, obtained 45 days after the yellow fever booster vaccination. The receptor's source is a man aged 30 to 39 who received the YFV17D yellow fever vaccine. The CDR3 bases are TGCAGTGCTGTGAAGAGGGCTGATGAAAAACTGTTTTTT. Translation: CSAVKRADEKLFF.